These T cell receptor beta chains were read from a single sample in a study of early T cells in non-severe SARS-CoV-2 infection. TCRdb re-called the 5' RACE reads with MiXCR, one entry per CDR3 protein. The sample includes 86,000 or so distinct CDR3 sequences, around 5.6% of them seen just once. The sequenced sample was whole blood. The receptors were sampled from an adult who was a healthcare worker with PCR-confirmed SARS-CoV-2 infection or an uninfected control (not recorded which). CDR3s include the opening cysteine and the closing phenylalanine or tryptophan. Each record gives: D gene, J gene, clone size, V gene, CDR3 protein, CDR3 DNA. The D gene is left open where the match is weak. The size of a clone is reported for some rows only, either as once, few or many, or as a class for expanded clones.

- TRBJ1-5 many TRBV7-2 CASSLAAGGYNQPQHF TGTGCCAGCAGCTTAGCGGCGGGGGGGTACAATCAGCCCCAGCATTTT
TRBD2 TRBJ2-3 many TRBV6-1 CASTGLAGEDTQYF TGTGCCAGCACCGGACTAGCGGGAGAAGATACGCAGTATTTT
- TRBJ2-2 - TRBV13 CASSFTSGKELFF TGTGCCAGCAGCTTCACGTCAGGGAAGGAGCTGTTTTTT
- TRBJ2-4 few TRBV6-1 CASKEIAKNIQYF TGTGCCAGCAAGGAGATAGCCAAAAACATTCAGTACTTC
- TRBJ1-2 many TRBV12-3/TRBV12-4 CASSLRGGYTF TGTGCCAGCAGTTTAAGGGGGGGCTACACCTTC
TRBD1 TRBJ1-1 - TRBV10-3 CASGQGYTEAFF TGTGCCAGCGGACAGGGGTACACTGAAGCTTTCTTT
- TRBJ1-5 many TRBV9 CASSVDLADGQPQHF TGTGCCAGCAGCGTAGATTTGGCCGACGGTCAGCCCCAGCATTTT
- TRBJ1-2 - TRBV3-1 CASSQGAANYGYTF TGTGCCAGCAGCCAAGGGGCAGCAAACTATGGCTACACCTTC
- TRBJ2-2 few TRBV29-1 CSVDMPGAGELFF TGCAGCGTTGATATGCCAGGGGCGGGGGAGCTGTTTTTT
- TRBJ2-7 - TRBV6-6 CASSYSGNSYEQYF TGTGCCAGCAGTTACTCCGGTAACTCCTACGAGCAGTACTTC
- TRBJ2-1 few TRBV28 CASSPRFGDNEQFF TGTGCCAGCAGTCCTCGGTTTGGGGACAATGAGCAGTTCTTC
- TRBJ2-1 many TRBV5-6 CASSSSRGPYNEQFF TGTGCCAGCAGCTCATCCAGGGGTCCATACAATGAGCAGTTCTTC
TRBD2 TRBJ2-1 many TRBV20-1 CSVPGAGGNEQFF TGCAGTGTGCCGGGGGCGGGAGGCAATGAGCAGTTCTTC
- TRBJ2-2 few TRBV10-3 CATQRGVQDTGELFF TGTGCCACACAGAGGGGAGTCCAAGACACCGGGGAGCTGTTTTTT
- TRBJ1-4 few TRBV15 CATSRASTNEKLFF TGTGCCACCAGCAGAGCTTCGACTAATGAAAAACTGTTTTTT
- TRBJ2-7 many TRBV20-1 CSAAGASERGQYF TGCAGTGCCGCCGGGGCTTCGGAAAGGGGGCAGTACTTC
TRBD2 TRBJ2-5 many TRBV20-1 CSANSGSETQYF TGCAGTGCTAATAGCGGGAGTGAGACCCAGTACTTC
TRBD1 TRBJ1-1 - TRBV29-1 CSAEQGMNTEAFF TGCAGCGCTGAACAGGGGATGAACACTGAAGCTTTCTTT
TRBD2 TRBJ2-3 many TRBV18 CASSPGFLAGGTDTQYF TGTGCCAGCTCACCAGGATTTCTAGCGGGAGGAACAGATACGCAGTATTTT
TRBD2 TRBJ2-5 many TRBV6-5 CATTRGEGGTQYF TGTGCCACAACCAGAGGGGAGGGAGGGACCCAGTACTTC
- TRBJ1-1 - TRBV20-1 CSVSQARVNTEAFF TGCAGTGTTAGCCAGGCTAGGGTGAACACTGAAGCTTTCTTT
- TRBJ2-2 few TRBV10-2 CASSEEGGELFF TGCGCCAGCAGTGAGGAGGGAGGGGAGCTGTTTTTT
- TRBJ2-7 many TRBV29-1 CSVGTGGMGYEQYF TGCAGCGTAGGGACCGGCGGGATGGGTTACGAGCAGTACTTC
- TRBJ2-7 - TRBV20-1 CSASQSPYEQYF TGCAGTGCTAGCCAGAGTCCTTACGAGCAGTACTTC
TRBD1 TRBJ2-6 many TRBV15 CATSSRTGQSGANVLTF TGTGCCACCAGCAGTAGGACAGGGCAATCTGGGGCCAACGTCCTGACTTTC
- TRBJ2-3 many TRBV18 CASSQTPQPDTQYF TGTGCCAGCTCACAGACACCGCAGCCAGATACGCAGTATTTT
TRBD1 TRBJ2-7 few TRBV11-3 CASSLEGGENYEQYF TGTGCCAGCAGCTTAGAAGGGGGCGAGAACTACGAGCAGTACTTC
- TRBJ2-7 many TRBV29-1 CSVVNEGGSEQYF TGCAGCGTTGTAAACGAAGGAGGATCCGAGCAGTACTTC
- TRBJ2-3 - TRBV7-8 CASSFLGNRADTQYF TGTGCCAGCAGCTTTCTCGGGAATAGGGCAGATACGCAGTATTTT
TRBD1 TRBJ2-3 few TRBV5-4 CASRLRDSRAMDTQYF TGTGCCAGCAGATTGAGGGACAGCCGAGCCATGGATACGCAGTATTTT
TRBD1 TRBJ2-7 many TRBV13 CASSWKLTGDEYF TGTGCCAGCAGCTGGAAACTCACAGGGGACGAGTACTTC
- TRBJ2-1 few TRBV27 CASSPWGSFSYNEQFF TGTGCCAGCAGTCCATGGGGGTCATTCTCCTACAATGAGCAGTTCTTC
- TRBJ2-1 many TRBV2 CASRQRPSGHLDEQFF TGTGCCAGCAGACAGCGGCCCTCAGGGCACCTCGATGAGCAGTTCTTC
- TRBJ2-7 few TRBV18 CASSRGLDEQYF TGTGCCAGCTCACGCGGTCTCGACGAGCAGTACTTC
TRBD1 TRBJ1-6 many TRBV4-2 CASSRETGTGTNSPLHF TGTGCCAGCAGCCGAGAAACCGGGACAGGGACTAATTCACCCCTCCACTTT
TRBD2 TRBJ2-2 few TRBV7-9 CAATSSTGELFF TGTGCGGCGACTAGCTCCACCGGGGAGCTGTTTTTT
- TRBJ2-3 - TRBV6-5 CASSSQTDTQYF TGTGCCAGCAGTTCCCAAACAGATACGCAGTATTTT
- TRBJ2-7 - TRBV21-1 CASRRRTGTYEQYF TGTGCCAGCAGGCGAAGGACGGGAACCTACGAGCAGTACTTC
- TRBJ2-6 few TRBV10-1 CASSEPGINVLTF TGCGCCAGCAGTGAGCCCGGTATCAACGTCCTGACTTTC